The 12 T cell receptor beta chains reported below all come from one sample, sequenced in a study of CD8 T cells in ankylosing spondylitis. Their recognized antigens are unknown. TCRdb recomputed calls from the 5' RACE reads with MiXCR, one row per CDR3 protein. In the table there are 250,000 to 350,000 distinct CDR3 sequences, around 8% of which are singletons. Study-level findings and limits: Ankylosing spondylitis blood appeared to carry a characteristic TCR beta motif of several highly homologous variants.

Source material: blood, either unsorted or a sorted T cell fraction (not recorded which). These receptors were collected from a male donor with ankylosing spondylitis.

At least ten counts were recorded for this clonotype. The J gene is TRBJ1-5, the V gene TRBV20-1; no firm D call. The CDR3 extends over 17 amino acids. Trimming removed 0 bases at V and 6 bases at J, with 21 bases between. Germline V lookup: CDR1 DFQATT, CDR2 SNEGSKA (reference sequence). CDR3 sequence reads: CSARDGRPGIGTQPQHF. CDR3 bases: TGCAGTGCTAGAGATGGGAGGCCCGGGATAGGAACTCAGCCCCAGCATTTT.

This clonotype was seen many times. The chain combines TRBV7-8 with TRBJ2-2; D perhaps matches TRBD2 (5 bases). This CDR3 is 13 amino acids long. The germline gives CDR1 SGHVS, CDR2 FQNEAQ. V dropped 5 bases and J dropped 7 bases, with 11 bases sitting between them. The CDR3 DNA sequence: TGTGCCAGCAGCCCTCCGAGCGGCGGGGAGCTGTTTTTT. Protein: CASSPPSGGELFF. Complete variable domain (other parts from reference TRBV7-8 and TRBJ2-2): GAGVSQSPRYKVAKRGQDVALRCDPISGHVSLFWYQQALGQGPEFLTYFQNEAQLDKSGLPSDRFFAERPEGSVSTLKIQRTQQEDSAVYLCASSPPSGGELFFGEGSRLTVL.

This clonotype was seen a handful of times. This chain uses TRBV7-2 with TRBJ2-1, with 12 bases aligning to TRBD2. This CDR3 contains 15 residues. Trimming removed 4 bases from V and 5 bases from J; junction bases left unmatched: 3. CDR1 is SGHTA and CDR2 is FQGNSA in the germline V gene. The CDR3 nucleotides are TGTGCCAGCAGCTGGACTAGCGGGGATAACAATGAGCAGTTCTTC. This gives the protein CASSWTSGDNNEQFF.

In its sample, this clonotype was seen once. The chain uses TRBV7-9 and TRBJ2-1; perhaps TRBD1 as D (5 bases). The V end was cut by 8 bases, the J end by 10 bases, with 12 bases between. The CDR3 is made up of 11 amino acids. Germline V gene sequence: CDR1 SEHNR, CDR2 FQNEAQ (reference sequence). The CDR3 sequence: CASVGQREQFF. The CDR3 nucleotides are TGTGCCAGCGTGGGGCAGAGGGAGCAGTTCTTC. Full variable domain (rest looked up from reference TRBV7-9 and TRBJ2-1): DTGVSQNPRHKITKRGQNVTFRCDPISEHNRLYWYRQTLGQGPEFLTYFQNEAQLEKSRLLSDRFSAERPKGSFSTLEIQRTEQGDSAMYLCASVGQREQFFGPGTRLTVL.

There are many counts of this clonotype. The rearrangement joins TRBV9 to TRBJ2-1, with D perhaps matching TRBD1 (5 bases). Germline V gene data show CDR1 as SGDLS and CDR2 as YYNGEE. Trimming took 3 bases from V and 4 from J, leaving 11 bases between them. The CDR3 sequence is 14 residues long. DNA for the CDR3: TGTGCCAGCAGCGCCCAGGGAACTTACAATGAGCAGTTCTTC. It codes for CASSAQGTYNEQFF.

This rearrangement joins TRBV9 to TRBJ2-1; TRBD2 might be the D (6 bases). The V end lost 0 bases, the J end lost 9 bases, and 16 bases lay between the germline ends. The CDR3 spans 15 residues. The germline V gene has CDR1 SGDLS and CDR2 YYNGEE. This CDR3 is CASSVGLAREAEQFF. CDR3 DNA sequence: TGTGCCAGCAGCGTAGGTCTAGCGCGCGAGGCTGAGCAGTTCTTC. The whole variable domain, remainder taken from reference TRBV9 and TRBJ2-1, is DSGVTQTPKHLITATGQRVTLRCSPRSGDLSVYWYQQSLDQGLQFLIQYYNGEERAKGNILERFSAQQFPDLHSELNLSSLELGDSALYFCASSVGLAREAEQFFGPGTRLTVL.

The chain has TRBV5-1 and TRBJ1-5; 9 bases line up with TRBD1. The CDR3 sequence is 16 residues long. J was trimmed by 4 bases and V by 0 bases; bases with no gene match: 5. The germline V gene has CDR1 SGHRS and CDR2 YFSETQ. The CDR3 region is CASSLGTGTGNQPQHF. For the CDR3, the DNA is TGCGCCAGCAGCTTGGGGACCGGGACAGGGAATCAGCCCCAGCATTTT.

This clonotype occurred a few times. This CDR3 is CASSPGGGPQFF. The CDR3 DNA reads as TGTGCCAGCAGCCCGGGTGGGGGACCCCAGTTCTTC. J is TRBJ2-1 and V is TRBV25-1; D possibly uses TRBD1 or TRBD2 (5 bases each). The germline V and J ends were trimmed by 6 bases and 13 bases, with 16 bases remaining between them. The CDR3 runs 12 residues. In germline, CDR1 is MGHDK, CDR2 SYGVNS.

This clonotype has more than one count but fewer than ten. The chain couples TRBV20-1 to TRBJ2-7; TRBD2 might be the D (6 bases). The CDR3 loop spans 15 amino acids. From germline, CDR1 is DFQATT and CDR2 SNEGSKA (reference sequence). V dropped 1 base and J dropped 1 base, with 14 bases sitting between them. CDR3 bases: TGCAGTGCTAGAGGGACTTGGGGGGAGTCCTACGAGCAGTACTTC. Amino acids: CSARGTWGESYEQYF.

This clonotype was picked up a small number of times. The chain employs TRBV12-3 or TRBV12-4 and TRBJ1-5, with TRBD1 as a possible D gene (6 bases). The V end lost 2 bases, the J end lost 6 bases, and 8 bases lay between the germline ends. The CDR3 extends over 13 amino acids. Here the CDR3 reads CASSLNRAQPQHF. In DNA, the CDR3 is TGTGCCAGCAGTTTAAACAGGGCTCAGCCCCAGCATTTT.

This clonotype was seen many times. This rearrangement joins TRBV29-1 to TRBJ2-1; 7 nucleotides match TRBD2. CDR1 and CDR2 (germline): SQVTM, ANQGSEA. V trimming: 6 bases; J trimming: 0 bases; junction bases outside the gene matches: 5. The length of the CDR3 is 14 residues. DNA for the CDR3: TGCAGCGTCGCGGGGGAGAGCTCCTACAATGAGCAGTTCTTC. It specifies CSVAGESSYNEQFF.

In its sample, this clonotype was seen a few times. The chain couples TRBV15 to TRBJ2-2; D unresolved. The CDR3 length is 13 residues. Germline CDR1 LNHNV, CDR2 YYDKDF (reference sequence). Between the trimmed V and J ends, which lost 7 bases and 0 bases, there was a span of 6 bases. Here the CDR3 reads CATMAANTGELFF. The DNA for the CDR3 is TGTGCCACCATGGCGGCGAACACCGGGGAGCTGTTTTTT.